The text below deals with one T cell receptor (beta chain). Its antigen is undetermined. TCRdb itself ran the reads through MiXCR, one entry per CDR3 protein. Of about 160,000 distinct CDR3 sequences in the sample, less than 25% are singletons; the top ten hold roughly 25%. V was shortened by 5 bases and J by 5 bases, with 6 bases between the two germline ends. This CDR3 is 11 amino acids long. This specimen comes from a study of T cell repertoires in cytomegalovirus infection. Specimen: CD8+ T cells from cultured PBMCs, collected from culture after CMV antigen stimulation. V usage is TRBV12-3 or TRBV12-4 and J usage is TRBJ2-5, with D uncertain. This sequence was found in a human donor in good health (CMV status not recorded). Some clones in this sample may be carry-over from other donors' samples. CDR3 in DNA: TGTGCCAGCAGTACCGGGGAGACCCAGTACTTC. This encodes CASSTGETQYF.